This T cell receptor (beta chain) is drawn from a study of blood T cell repertoires in COVID-19. Study context: Samples taken during acute and convalescent COVID-19 were collected in the United States, Italy and Spain.

Trimming pared 8 bases from V and 1 base from J, leaving 11 bases between. Germline assignment: CDR1 WSHSY and CDR2 SAAADI. This CDR3 spans 14 amino acids. Sequencing used immunoSEQ multiplex PCR; TCRdb keeps in-frame clones, though not all of them. Of around 86,000 clones in the sample, 70% to 85% were seen once. This clone was seen just once. The sample taken for sequencing was peripheral blood. J is TRBJ2-2 and V is TRBV10-2, with D perhaps matching TRBD2 (5 bases). The sequence was collected from a human donor in a cohort sampled during active COVID-19. The CDR3 reads CASEGSRNTGELFF. The CDR3 coding sequence is TGCGCCAGCGAGGGATCAAGGAACACCGGGGAGCTGTTTTTT.